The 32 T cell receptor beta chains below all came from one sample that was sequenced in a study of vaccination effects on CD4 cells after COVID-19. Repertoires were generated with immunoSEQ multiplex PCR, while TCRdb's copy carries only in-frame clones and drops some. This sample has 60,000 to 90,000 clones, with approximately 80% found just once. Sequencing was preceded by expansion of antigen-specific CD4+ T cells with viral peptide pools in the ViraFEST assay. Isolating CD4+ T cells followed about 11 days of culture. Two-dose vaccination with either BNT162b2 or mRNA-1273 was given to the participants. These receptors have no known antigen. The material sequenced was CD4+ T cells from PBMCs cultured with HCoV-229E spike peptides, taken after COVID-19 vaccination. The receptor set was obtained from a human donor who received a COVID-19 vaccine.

In DNA form, the CDR3 reads TGTGCCAGCAGTAGGGACAGGGGAAACACCATATATTTT. Protein: CASSRDRGNTIYF. This sequence joins TRBV12-3 or TRBV12-4 and TRBJ1-3; 8 bases match TRBD1. Trimming cost V 5 bases and J 4 bases; bases outside gene matches: 1. The CDR3 is made up of 13 amino acids.

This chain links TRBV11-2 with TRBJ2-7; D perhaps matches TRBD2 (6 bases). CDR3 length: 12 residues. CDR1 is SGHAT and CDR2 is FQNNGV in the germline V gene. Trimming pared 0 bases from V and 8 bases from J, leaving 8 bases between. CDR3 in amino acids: CASSLEGGKQYV. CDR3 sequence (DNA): TGTGCCAGCAGCTTAGAGGGGGGTAAGCAGTACGTC.

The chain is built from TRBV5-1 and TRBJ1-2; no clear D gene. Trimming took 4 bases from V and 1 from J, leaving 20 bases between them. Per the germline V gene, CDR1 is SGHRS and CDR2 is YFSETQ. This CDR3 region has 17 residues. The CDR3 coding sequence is TGCGCCAGCAGCCATAACCCTGGGATACTAAGTAACTATGGCTACACCTTC. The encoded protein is CASSHNPGILSNYGYTF.

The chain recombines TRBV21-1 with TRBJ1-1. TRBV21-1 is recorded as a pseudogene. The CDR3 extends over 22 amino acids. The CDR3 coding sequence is TGTGCCAGCAGCGAAAGGCGGGGGGGACAGGGAATAAGGCGGGGGACGGACACTGAAGCTTTCTTT. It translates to CASSERRGGQGIRRGTDTEAFF.

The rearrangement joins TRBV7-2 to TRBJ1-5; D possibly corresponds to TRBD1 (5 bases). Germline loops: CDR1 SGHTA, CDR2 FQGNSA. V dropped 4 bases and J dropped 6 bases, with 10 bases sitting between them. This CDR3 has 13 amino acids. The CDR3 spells CASSSGTAQPQHF. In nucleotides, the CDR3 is TGTGCCAGCAGCTCGGGGACGGCTCAGCCCCAGCATTTT.

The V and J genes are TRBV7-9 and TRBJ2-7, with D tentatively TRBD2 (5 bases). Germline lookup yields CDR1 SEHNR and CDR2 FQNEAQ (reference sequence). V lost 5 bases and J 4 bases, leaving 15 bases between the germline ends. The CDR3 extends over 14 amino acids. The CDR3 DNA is TGTGCCAGCAGCGACCGAGGGCAGGATTACGAGCAGTACGTC. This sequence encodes CASSDRGQDYEQYV.

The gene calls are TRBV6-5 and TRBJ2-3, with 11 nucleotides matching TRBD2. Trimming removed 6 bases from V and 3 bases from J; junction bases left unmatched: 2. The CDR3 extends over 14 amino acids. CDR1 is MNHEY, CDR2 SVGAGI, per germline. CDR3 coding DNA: TGTGCCAGCAGACCTAGCGGGGGGACAGATACGCAGTATTTT. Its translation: CASRPSGGTDTQYF.

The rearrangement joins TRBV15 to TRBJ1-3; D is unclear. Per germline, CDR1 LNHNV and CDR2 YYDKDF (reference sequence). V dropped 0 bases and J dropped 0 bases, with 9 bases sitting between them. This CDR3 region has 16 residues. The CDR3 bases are TGTGCCACCAGCAGAGATTACCTCCACTCTGGAAACACCATATATTTT. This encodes CATSRDYLHSGNTIYF.

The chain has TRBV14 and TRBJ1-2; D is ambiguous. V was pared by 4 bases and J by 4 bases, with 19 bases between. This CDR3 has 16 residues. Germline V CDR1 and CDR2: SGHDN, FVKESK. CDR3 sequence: CASSPPARRGIYGYTF. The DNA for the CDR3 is TGTGCCAGCAGCCCCCCCGCCCGGCGAGGGATCTATGGCTACACCTTC.

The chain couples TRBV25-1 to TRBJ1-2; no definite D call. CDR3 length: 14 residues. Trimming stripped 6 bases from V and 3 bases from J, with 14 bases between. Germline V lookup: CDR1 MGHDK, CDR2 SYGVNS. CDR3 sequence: CASSGPTRDYGYTF. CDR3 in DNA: TGTGCCAGCAGCGGGCCAACGAGGGACTATGGCTACACCTTC.

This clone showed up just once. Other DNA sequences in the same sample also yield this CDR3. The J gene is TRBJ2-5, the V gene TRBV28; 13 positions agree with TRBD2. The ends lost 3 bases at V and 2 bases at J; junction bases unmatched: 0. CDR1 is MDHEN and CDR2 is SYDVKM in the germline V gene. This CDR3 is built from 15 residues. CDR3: CASSLTSGGQETQYF. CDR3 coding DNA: TGTGCCAGCAGTTTGACTAGCGGGGGGCAAGAGACCCAGTACTTC.

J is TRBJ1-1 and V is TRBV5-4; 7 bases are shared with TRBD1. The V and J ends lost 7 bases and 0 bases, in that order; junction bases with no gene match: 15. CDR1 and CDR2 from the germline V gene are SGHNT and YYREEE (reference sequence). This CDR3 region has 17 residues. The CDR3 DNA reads TGTGCCAGCGCCAGGGGGGGCCTGAATATTTTGAACACTGAAGCTTTCTTT. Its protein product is CASARGGLNILNTEAFF.

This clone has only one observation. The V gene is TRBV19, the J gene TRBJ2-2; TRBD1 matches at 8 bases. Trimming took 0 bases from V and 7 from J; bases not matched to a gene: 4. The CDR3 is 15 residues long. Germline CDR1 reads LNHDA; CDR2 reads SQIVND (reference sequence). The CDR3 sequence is CASSIDGGTGGELFF. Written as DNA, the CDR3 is TGTGCCAGTAGTATAGATGGAGGGACAGGCGGGGAGCTGTTTTTT. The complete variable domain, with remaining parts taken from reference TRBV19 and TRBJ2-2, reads DGGITQSPKYLFRKEGQNVTLSCEQNLNHDAMYWYRQDPGQGLRLIYYSQIVNDFQKGDIAEGYSVSREKKESFPLTVTSAQKNPTAFYLCASSIDGGTGGELFFGEGSRLTVL.

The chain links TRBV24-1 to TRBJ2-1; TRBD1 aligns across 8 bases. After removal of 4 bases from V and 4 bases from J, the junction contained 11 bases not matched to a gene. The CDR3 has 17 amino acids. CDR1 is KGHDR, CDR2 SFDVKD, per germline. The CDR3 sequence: CATSDPSGQDRYNEQFF. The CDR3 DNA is TGTGCCACCAGTGACCCATCGGGACAGGACCGTTACAATGAGCAGTTCTTC.

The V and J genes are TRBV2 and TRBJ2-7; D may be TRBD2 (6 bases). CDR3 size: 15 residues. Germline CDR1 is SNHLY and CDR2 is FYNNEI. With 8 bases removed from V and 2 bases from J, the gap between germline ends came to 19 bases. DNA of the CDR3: TGTGCCAGCCTCACCCTTGGAGGGATTACCTACGAGCAGTACGTC. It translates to CASLTLGGITYEQYV.

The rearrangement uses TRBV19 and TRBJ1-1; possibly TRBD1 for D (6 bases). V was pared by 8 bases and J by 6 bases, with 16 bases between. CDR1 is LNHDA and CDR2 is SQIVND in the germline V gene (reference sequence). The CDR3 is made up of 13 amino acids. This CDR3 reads CASWGQLEPEAFF. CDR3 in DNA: TGTGCCAGTTGGGGGCAGCTAGAACCTGAAGCTTTCTTT.

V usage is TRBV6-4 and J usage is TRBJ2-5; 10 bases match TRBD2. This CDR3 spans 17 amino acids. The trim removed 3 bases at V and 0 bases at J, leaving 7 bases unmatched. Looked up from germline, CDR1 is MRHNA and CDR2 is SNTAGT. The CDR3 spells CASSDRSSGGYQETQYF. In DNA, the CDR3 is TGTGCCAGCAGTGATCGTAGTAGCGGGGGGTACCAAGAGACCCAGTACTTC.

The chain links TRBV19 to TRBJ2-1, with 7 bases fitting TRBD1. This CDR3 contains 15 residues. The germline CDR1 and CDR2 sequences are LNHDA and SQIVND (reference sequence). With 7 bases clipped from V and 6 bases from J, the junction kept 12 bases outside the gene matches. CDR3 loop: CASKLGTASGNEQFF. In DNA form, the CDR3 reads TGTGCCAGTAAATTAGGGACAGCTAGTGGCAATGAGCAGTTCTTC.

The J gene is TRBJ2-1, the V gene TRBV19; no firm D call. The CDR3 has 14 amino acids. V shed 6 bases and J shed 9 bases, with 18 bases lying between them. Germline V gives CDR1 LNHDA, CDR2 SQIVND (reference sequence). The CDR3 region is CASRPSRNGGEQFF. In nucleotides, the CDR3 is TGTGCCAGTAGACCCTCTCGGAATGGCGGTGAGCAGTTCTTC.

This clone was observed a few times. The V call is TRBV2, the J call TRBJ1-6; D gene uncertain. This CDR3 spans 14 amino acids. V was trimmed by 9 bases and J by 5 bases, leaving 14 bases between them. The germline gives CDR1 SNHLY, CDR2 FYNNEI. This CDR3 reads CASRLSLNNSPLHF. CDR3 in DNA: TGTGCCAGTAGACTGAGCCTAAATAATTCACCCCTCCACTTT. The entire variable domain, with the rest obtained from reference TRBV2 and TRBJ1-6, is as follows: EPEVTQTPSHQVTQMGQEVILRCVPISNHLYFYWYRQILGQKVEFLVSFYNNEISEKSEIFDDQFSVERPDGSNFTLKIRSTKLEDSAMYFCASRLSLNNSPLHFGNGTRLTVT.

CDR3 DNA sequence: TGTGCCAGCAGCTTAGGGGACAGGGATAATGAAAAACTGTTTTTT. It specifies CASSLGDRDNEKLFF. The chain links TRBV7-2 to TRBJ1-4, with TRBD1 identical over 9 bases. The length of the CDR3 is 15 residues. J lost 4 bases, V lost 1 base, and 1 base had no gene match. Germline V gives CDR1 SGHTA, CDR2 FQGNSA.

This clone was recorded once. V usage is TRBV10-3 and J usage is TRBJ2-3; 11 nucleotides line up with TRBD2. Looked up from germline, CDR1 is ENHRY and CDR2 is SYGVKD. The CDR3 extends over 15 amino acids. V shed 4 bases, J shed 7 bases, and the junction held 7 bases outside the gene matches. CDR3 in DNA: TGTGCCATCAGTGCTGGTAGCGGGGGGGCTAATACGCAGTATTTT. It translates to CAISAGSGGANTQYF.

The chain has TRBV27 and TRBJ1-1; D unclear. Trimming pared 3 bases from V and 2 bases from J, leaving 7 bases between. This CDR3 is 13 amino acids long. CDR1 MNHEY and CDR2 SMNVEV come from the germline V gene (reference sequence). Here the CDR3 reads CASSFRENTEAFF. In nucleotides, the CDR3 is TGTGCCAGCAGTTTTCGCGAAAACACTGAAGCTTTCTTT.

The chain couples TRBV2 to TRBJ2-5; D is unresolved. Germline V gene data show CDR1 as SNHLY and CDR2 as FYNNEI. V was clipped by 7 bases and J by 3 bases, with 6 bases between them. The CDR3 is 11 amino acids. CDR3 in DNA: TGTGCCAGCAAGGTAAAAGAGACCCAGTACTTC. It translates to CASKVKETQYF.

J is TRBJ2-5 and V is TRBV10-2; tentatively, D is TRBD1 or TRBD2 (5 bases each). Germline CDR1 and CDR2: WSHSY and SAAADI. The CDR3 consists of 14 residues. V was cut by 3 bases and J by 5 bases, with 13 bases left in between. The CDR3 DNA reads TGCGCCAGCAGTGATTCCGGGGCTCGGGAGACCCAGTACTTC. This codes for CASSDSGARETQYF.

CDR3 sequence (DNA): TGCGCCAGCAGCCCGCCGACAGGATTTAGCACAGATACGCAGTATTTT. It yields the protein CASSPPTGFSTDTQYF. V and J are TRBV5-1 and TRBJ2-3; maybe TRBD1 (6 bases). Germline V gene sequence: CDR1 SGHRS, CDR2 YFSETQ. Between the trimmed V and J ends, which lost 4 bases and 0 bases, there was a span of 15 bases. The CDR3 spans 16 residues.

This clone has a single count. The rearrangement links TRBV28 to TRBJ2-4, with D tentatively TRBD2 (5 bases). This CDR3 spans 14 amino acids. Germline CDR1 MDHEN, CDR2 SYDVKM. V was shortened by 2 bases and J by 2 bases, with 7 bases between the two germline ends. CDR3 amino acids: CASSLRGTKNIQYF. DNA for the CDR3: TGTGCCAGCAGTTTAAGAGGGACCAAAAACATTCAGTACTTC.

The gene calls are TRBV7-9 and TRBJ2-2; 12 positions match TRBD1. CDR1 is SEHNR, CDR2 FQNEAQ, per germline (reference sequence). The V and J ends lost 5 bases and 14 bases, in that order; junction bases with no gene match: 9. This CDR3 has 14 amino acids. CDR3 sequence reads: CASSTGTGGEILFF. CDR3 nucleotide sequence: TGTGCCAGCAGCACCGGGACAGGGGGCGAAATTCTGTTTTTT.

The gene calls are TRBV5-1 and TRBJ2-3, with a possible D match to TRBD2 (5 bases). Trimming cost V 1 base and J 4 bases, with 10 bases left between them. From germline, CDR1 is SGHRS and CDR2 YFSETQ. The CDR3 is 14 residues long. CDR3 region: CASSLYREADTQYF. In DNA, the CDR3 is TGCGCCAGCAGCTTGTATCGGGAAGCAGATACGCAGTATTTT.

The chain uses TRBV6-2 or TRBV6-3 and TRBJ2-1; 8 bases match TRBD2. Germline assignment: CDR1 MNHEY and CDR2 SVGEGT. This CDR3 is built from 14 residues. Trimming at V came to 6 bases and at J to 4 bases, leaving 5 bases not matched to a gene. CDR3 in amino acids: CASSERGYYNEQFF. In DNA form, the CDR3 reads TGTGCCAGCAGCGAGCGGGGGTATTACAATGAGCAGTTCTTC.

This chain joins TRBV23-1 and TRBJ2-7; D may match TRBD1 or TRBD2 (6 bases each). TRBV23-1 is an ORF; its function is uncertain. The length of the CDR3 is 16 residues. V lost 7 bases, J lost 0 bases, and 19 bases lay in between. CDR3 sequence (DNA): TGCGCCAGCAAGGGGGGTTGGGCCCGAAGCTCCTACGAGCAGTACGTC. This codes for CASKGGWARSSYEQYV.

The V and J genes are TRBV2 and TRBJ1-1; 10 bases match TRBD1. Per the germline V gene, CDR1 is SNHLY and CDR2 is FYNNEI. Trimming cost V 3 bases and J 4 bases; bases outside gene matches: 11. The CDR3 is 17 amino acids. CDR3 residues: CASSEWGQGLGGTEAFF. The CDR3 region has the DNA TGTGCCAGCAGTGAGTGGGGACAGGGGCTCGGAGGCACTGAAGCTTTCTTT.